The 12 T cell receptor beta chains below all came from one sample that was sequenced in a study of T-cell memory formation after mild COVID-19. TCRdb re-called the 5' RACE reads with MiXCR, one entry per CDR3 protein. This table has about 270,000 distinct CDR3 sequences, 16% appearing once. Sequencing was carried out using PBMCs or a T cell subset sorted from them (not recorded which). The receptors come from a man between 18 and 35 years old who had mild COVID-19 (a few samples of this study predate the infection). Cell type and time point are not known.

V usage is TRBV10-3 and J usage is TRBJ2-5; 7 bases align to TRBD1. Germline CDR1 is ENHRY and CDR2 is SYGVKD. Losses at the gene ends were 9 bases for V and 4 bases for J; bases not matched to a gene: 5. This CDR3 contains 12 residues. CDR3 DNA sequence: TGTGCCATAGGGGGCTCGGGAGAGACCCAGTACTTC. This gives the protein CAIGGSGETQYF.

There are many counts of this clonotype. This chain connects TRBV5-1 to TRBJ2-1; D is unclear. Germline V gives CDR1 SGHRS, CDR2 YFSETQ. Trimming pared 0 bases from V and 7 bases from J, leaving 11 bases between. CDR3 length: 14 residues. The CDR3 here is CASSLAGSLNEQFF. CDR3 in DNA: TGCGCCAGCAGCTTGGCCGGGTCATTGAATGAGCAGTTCTTC.

This clonotype was observed a handful of times. In DNA form, the CDR3 reads TGCAGTGCTCCCCCGACAGGGGGCTTAGATACGCAGTATTTT. It codes for CSAPPTGGLDTQYF. The gene calls are TRBV20-1 and TRBJ2-3; 10 nucleotides align to TRBD1. CDR1 DFQATT and CDR2 SNEGSKA come from the germline V gene (reference sequence). Trimming removed 5 bases from V and 5 bases from J; junction bases left unmatched: 7. The CDR3 spans 14 residues.

This clonotype showed up just a few times. The chain links TRBV7-9 to TRBJ1-5, with a possible D match to TRBD1 (5 bases). Germline-derived CDR1 and CDR2 are SEHNR and FQNEAQ (reference sequence). Trimming took off 8 bases at V and 7 bases at J, with 9 bases between the two ends. The CDR3 has 11 amino acids. DNA of the CDR3: TGTGCCAGCGGGCAGGGCCAGCCCCAGCATTTT. As protein: CASGQGQPQHF.

This clonotype showed up just a few times. The chain recombines TRBV5-1 with TRBJ1-4; D might be TRBD1 (6 bases). The ends were cut back, 4 bases at V and 0 bases at J, with 10 bases in the middle. Germline-derived CDR1 and CDR2 are SGHRS and YFSETQ. The CDR3 length is 15 residues. The CDR3 DNA follows: TGCGCCAGCAGCGAGAACAGGGCAACTAATGAAAAACTGTTTTTT. It yields the protein CASSENRATNEKLFF. The whole variable domain, filled in from reference TRBV5-1 and TRBJ1-4, reads KAGVTQTPRYLIKTRGQQVTLSCSPISGHRSVSWYQQTPGQGLQFLFEYFSETQRNKGNFPGRFSGRQFSNSRSEMNVSTLELGDSALYLCASSENRATNEKLFFGSGTQLSVL.

V gene TRBV7-2 combines with J gene TRBJ2-5; tentative D call: TRBD1 (6 bases). CDR1 SGHTA and CDR2 FQGNSA come from the germline V gene. V lost 5 bases and J lost 7, with 17 bases in between. The CDR3 consists of 14 residues. The CDR3 spells CASSPYEGGTTQYF. The DNA of the CDR3 is TGTGCCAGCAGCCCATACGAAGGGGGAACGACCCAGTACTTC.

The chain has TRBV6-5 and TRBJ2-7; D remains unclear. The CDR3 totals 14 residues. Germline CDR1 and CDR2: MNHEY and SVGAGI. Trimming removed 4 bases from V and 0 bases from J, with 10 bases in between. CDR3 sequence (DNA): TGTGCCAGCAGTTCCTACAGTCACTCCTACGAGCAGTACTTC. It is translated as CASSSYSHSYEQYF.

The DNA for the CDR3 is TGTGCCAGCACCGAACTAGCCCAACAAGAGACCCAGTACTTC. Its translation is CASTELAQQETQYF. The rearrangement joins TRBV3-1 to TRBJ2-5; D may be TRBD2 (6 bases). From germline, CDR1 is LGHDT and CDR2 YNNKEL (reference sequence). Trimming pared 7 bases from V and 2 bases from J, leaving 14 bases between. The CDR3 runs to 14 residues.

The gene calls are TRBV15 and TRBJ2-3; 11 bases are a match to TRBD2. Per the germline V gene, CDR1 is LNHNV and CDR2 is YYDKDF (reference sequence). The CDR3 runs 17 residues. The ends lost 4 bases at V and 1 base at J; junction bases unmatched: 7. CDR3 in DNA: TGTGCCACCAGCATCCGACTAGCGGGGAGTGGCACAGATACGCAGTATTTT. Encoded protein: CATSIRLAGSGTDTQYF.

Only one count was recorded for this clonotype. The chain combines TRBV9 with TRBJ2-1; no firm D call. The CDR3 runs 15 residues. Between the trimmed V and J ends, which lost 1 base and 0 bases, there was a span of 8 bases. Germline values: CDR1 SGDLS, CDR2 YYNGEE. CDR3 DNA sequence: TGTGCCAGCAGCGTATCCGCGGACTCCTACAATGAGCAGTTCTTC. This encodes CASSVSADSYNEQFF. Using reference TRBV9 and TRBJ2-1 for the parts outside the CDR3, the full variable domain is DSGVTQTPKHLITATGQRVTLRCSPRSGDLSVYWYQQSLDQGLQFLIQYYNGEERAKGNILERFSAQQFPDLHSELNLSSLELGDSALYFCASSVSADSYNEQFFGPGTRLTVL.

The chain links TRBV29-1 to TRBJ1-5, with D perhaps TRBD1 (5 bases). The CDR3 sequence is 12 residues long. With 7 bases removed from V and 6 bases from J, the gap between germline ends came to 13 bases. Per the germline V gene, CDR1 is SQVTM and CDR2 is ANQGSEA. CDR3 in DNA: TGCAGCGACGAACTTAGGGGTCAGCCCCAGCATTTT. Its translation is CSDELRGQPQHF. The variable domain in full, with the rest retrieved from reference TRBV29-1 and TRBJ1-5, is SAVISQKPSRDICQRGTSLTIQCQVDSQVTMMFWYRQQPGQSLTLIATANQGSEATYESGFVIDKFPISRPNLTFSTLTVSNMSPEDSSIYLCSDELRGQPQHFGDGTRLSIL.

This clonotype appeared a few times. The J gene is TRBJ1-3, the V gene TRBV12-3 or TRBV12-4, with TRBD1 matching 8 bases. Unmatched junction bases numbered 6, after V lost 4 bases and J lost 4 bases. The CDR3 covers 15 residues. Written as DNA, the CDR3 is TGTGCCAGCAGTTCATCGGACAGGGTGGGAAACACCATATATTTT. It encodes CASSSSDRVGNTIYF.